This T cell receptor beta chain appears in the sequencing data of a study of T cell responses to AZD1222 COVID-19 vaccine. Here immunoSEQ multiplex PCR was the method, and the copy in TCRdb shows in-frame clones only, minus some. This sample has 140,000 to 150,000 clones, with 90% to 95% found just once. Germline CDR1 is KGHDR and CDR2 is SFDVKD. V shed 9 bases and J shed 3 bases, with 13 bases lying between them. CDR3 length equals 13 residues. Study outcomes and limitations: Spike-wide coverage was observed for vaccine-associated CD4 TCRs, with dominant responses at 160-218 and 743-854. Clonal diversity was possibly underestimated, and the donors were mostly white British, with more females.

Comments on this clone: Its antigen is still unknown.

V usage is TRBV24-1 and J usage is TRBJ2-5, with D tentatively TRBD1 (6 bases). The specimen comprised peripheral blood, sampled after recovery from COVID-19. The TCR comes from an adult who had recovered from COVID-19. The CDR3 region has the DNA TGTGCCACCGACCGCTACAGGGAAGAGACCCAGTACTTC. This encodes CATDRYREETQYF.